This TCR beta chain was identified during a study of cytomegalovirus exposure and HLA in healthy donors. General study points: As immune exposure information, only CMV serostatus was available. In presence/absence analyses, roughly uniform sequencing depth across donors was assumed. Highly shared variants forming one cluster were likely a sequencing artifact.

The PCR employed 60 Vbeta primers together with 13 Jbeta primers. The repertoire was sequenced with immunoSEQ multiplex PCR; TCRdb's copy has only in-frame clones and lacks some. This table has about 270,000 clones, approximately 70% appearing once. Germline CDR1 MNHNS, CDR2 SASEGT. J lost 3 bases, V lost 2 bases, and 3 bases had no gene match. The CDR3 totals 14 residues. Regarding this clone: The antigen is unknown.

This TCR was recovered from a female donor in good health and CMV-seronegative. The chain combines TRBV6-1 with TRBJ2-7; 8 bases agree with TRBD2. Material: PBMCs. Here the CDR3 DNA reads TGTGCCAGCAGTGAAAACGGGGGGGGCTACGAGCAGTACTTC. Its protein product is CASSENGGGYEQYF.